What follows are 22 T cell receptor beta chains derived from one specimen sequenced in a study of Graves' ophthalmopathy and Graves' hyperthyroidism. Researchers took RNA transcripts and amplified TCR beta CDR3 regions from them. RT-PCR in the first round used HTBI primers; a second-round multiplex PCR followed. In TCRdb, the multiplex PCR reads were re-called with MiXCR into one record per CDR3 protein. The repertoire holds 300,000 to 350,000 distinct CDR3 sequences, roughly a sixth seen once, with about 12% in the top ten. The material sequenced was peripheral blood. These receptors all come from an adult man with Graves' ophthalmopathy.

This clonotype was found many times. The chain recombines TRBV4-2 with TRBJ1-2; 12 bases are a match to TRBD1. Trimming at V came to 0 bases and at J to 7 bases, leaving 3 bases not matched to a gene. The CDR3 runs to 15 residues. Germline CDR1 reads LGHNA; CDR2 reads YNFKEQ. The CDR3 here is CASSQDGTGGRGYTF. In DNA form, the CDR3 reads TGTGCCAGCAGCCAAGACGGGACAGGGGGCCGTGGCTACACCTTC.

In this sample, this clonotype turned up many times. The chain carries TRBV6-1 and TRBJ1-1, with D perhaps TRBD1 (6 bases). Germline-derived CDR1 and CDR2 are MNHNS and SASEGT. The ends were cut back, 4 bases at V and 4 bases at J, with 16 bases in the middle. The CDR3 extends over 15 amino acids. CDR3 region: CASSGKPGELTEAFF. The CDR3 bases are TGTGCCAGCAGTGGTAAACCAGGGGAACTCACTGAAGCTTTCTTT.

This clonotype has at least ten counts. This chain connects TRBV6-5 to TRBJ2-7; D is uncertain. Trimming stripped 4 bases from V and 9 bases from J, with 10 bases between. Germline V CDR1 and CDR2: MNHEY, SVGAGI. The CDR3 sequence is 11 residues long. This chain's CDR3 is CASSSGLGQYF. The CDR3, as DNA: TGTGCCAGCAGTTCGGGCTTGGGGCAGTACTTC.

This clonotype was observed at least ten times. The CDR3 loop is CASSVSAGTTEAFF. CDR3 sequence (DNA): TGTGCCAGCAGTGTGTCGGCAGGGACCACTGAAGCTTTCTTT. This rearrangement joins TRBV6-1 to TRBJ1-1; possibly TRBD1 for D (5 bases). Germline V gene lookup returns CDR1 MNHNS and CDR2 SASEGT. CDR3 size: 14 residues. Trimming stripped 4 bases from V and 4 bases from J, with 13 bases between.

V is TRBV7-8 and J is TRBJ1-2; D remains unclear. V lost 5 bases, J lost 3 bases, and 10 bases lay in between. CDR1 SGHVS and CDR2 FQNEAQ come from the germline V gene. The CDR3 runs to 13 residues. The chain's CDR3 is CASSNTRDYGYTF. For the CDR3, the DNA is TGTGCCAGCAGCAATACAAGAGACTATGGCTACACCTTC. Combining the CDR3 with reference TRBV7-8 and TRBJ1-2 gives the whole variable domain GAGVSQSPRYKVAKRGQDVALRCDPISGHVSLFWYQQALGQGPEFLTYFQNEAQLDKSGLPSDRFFAERPEGSVSTLKIQRTQQEDSAVYLCASSNTRDYGYTFGSGTRLTVV.

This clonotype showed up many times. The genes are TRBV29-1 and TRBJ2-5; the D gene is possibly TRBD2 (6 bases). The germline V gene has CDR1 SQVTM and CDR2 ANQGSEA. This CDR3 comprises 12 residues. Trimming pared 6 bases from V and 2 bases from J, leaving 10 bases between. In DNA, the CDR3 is TGCAGCGTGGAGGGCGGGCAAGAGACCCAGTACTTC. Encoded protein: CSVEGGQETQYF.

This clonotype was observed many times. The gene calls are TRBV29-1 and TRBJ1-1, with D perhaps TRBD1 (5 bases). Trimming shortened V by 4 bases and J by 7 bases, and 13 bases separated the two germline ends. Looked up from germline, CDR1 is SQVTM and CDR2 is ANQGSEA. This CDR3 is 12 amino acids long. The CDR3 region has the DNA TGCAGCGTTGTCCGGGGGGGAGGTGAAGCTTTCTTT. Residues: CSVVRGGGEAFF.

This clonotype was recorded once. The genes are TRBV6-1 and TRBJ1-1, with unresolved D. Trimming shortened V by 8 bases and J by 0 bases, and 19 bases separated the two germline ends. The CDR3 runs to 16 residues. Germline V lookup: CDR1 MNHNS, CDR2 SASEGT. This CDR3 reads CASSPPEWGLNTEAFF. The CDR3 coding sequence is TGTGCCAGCTCACCCCCCGAGTGGGGTCTGAACACTGAAGCTTTCTTT.

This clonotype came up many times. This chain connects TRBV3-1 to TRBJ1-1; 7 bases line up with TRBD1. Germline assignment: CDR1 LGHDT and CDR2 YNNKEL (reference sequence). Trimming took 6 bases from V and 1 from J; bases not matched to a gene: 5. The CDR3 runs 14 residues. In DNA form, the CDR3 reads TGTGCCAGCAGACGGGGGACAGAGAACACTGAAGCTTTCTTT. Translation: CASRRGTENTEAFF.

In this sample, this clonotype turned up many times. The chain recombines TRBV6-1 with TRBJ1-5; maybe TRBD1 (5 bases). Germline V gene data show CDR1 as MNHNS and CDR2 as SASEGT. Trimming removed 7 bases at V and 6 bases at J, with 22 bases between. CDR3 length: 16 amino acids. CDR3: CASKRGFEENLQPQHF. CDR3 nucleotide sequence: TGTGCCAGCAAGCGGGGGTTCGAGGAGAACCTTCAGCCCCAGCATTTT.

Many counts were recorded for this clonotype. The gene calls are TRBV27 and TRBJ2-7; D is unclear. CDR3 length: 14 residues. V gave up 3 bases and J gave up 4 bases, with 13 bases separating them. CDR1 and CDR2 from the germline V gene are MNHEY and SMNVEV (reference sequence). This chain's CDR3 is CASSFQALGYEQYF. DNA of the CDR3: TGTGCCAGCAGTTTCCAGGCCCTAGGATACGAGCAGTACTTC.

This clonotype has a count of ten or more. This CDR3 reads CSARDRRLASLETQYF. The CDR3 DNA follows: TGCAGTGCTAGAGATCGAAGGCTAGCATCTCTAGAGACCCAGTACTTC. This chain joins TRBV20-1 and TRBJ2-5, with D perhaps TRBD2 (5 bases). Germline V CDR1 and CDR2: DFQATT, SNEGSKA (reference sequence). The CDR3 length is 16 residues. V gave up 0 bases and J gave up 4 bases, with 18 bases separating them.

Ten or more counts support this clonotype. The CDR3 region has the DNA TGTGCCAGCACCGACCGGACAGGGTCTAGCTACGAGCAGTACTTC. Translating gives CASTDRTGSSYEQYF. The rearrangement links TRBV7-2 to TRBJ2-7; TRBD1 matches at 8 bases. This CDR3 is built from 15 residues. Germline CDR1 and CDR2: SGHTA and FQGNSA. The V and J ends lost 7 bases and 3 bases, in that order; junction bases with no gene match: 11.

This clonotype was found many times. CDR3 DNA sequence: TGTGCCAGCAGCTCAGGGCTTGGCGAGACCCAGTACTTC. Translated, it gives CASSSGLGETQYF. The chain combines TRBV6-1 with TRBJ2-5; weak D call: TRBD1 (5 bases). CDR3 length: 13 residues. V was shortened by 6 bases and J by 5 bases, with 13 bases between the two germline ends. Looked up from germline, CDR1 is MNHNS and CDR2 is SASEGT.

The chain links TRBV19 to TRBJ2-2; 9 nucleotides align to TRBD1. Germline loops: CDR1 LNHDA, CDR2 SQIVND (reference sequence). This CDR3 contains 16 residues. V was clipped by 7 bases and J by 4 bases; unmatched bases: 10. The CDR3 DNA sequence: TGTGCCAGTACCCCGAGGGACAGGGTAGGCACCGGGGAGCTGTTTTTT. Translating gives CASTPRDRVGTGELFF.

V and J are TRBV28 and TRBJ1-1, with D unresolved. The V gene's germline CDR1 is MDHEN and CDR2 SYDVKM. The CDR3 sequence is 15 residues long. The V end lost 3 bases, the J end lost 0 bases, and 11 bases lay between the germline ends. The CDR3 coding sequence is TGTGCCAGCAGTTTCGGGGAGCACATGAACACTGAAGCTTTCTTT. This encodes CASSFGEHMNTEAFF.

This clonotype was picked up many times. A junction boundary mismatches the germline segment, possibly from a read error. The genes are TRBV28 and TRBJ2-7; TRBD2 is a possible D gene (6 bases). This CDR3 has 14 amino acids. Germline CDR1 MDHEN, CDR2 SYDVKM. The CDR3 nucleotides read TGTGCCAGCAGTATTCCGGGACTCCTGGTCGAGGAGTACTTC. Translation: CASSIPGLLVEEYF.

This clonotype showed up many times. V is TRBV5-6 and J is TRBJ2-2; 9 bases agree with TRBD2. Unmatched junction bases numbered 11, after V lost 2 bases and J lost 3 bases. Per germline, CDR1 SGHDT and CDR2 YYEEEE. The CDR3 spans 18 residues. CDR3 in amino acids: CASSFLSSGVFDTGELFF. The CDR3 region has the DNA TGTGCCAGCAGCTTCCTTTCTAGCGGGGTTTTCGACACCGGGGAGCTGTTTTTT.

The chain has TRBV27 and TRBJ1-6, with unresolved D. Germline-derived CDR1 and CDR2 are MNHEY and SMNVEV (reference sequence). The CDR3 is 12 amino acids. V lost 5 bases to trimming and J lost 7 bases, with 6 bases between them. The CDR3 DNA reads TGTGCCAGCAGTCGGTTGAATTCACCCCTCCACTTT. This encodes CASSRLNSPLHF.

CDR3 region: CASSQTQDRLIRGYTF. The CDR3 nucleotides read TGTGCCAGCAGTCAGACACAAGACAGGCTAATACGCGGCTACACCTTC. The V call is TRBV6-2 or TRBV6-3, the J call TRBJ1-2; tentatively, D is TRBD1 (6 bases). This CDR3 spans 16 amino acids. V was clipped by 5 bases and J by 8 bases, with 24 bases between them. CDR1 MNHEY and CDR2 SVGEGT come from the germline V gene.

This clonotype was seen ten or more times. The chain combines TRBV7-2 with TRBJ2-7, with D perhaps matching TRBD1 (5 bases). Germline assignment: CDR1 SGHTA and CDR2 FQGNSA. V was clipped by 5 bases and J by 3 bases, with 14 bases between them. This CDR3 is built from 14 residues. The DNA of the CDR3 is TGTGCCAGCAGCCGCCGTTCAGGGTTCTACGAGCAGTACTTC. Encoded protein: CASSRRSGFYEQYF.

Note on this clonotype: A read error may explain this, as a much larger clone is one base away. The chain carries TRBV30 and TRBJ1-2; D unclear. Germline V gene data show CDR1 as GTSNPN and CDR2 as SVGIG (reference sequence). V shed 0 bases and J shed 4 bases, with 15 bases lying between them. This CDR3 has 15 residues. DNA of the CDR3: TGTGCCTGGAGTGTACTGTTTGGGGATACCTATGGCTACACCTTC. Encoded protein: CAWSVLFGDTYGYTF.